This TCR beta chain was identified during a study of blood T cell repertoires in COVID-19. Study details: Acute and convalescent COVID-19 specimens originated in the United States, Italy and Spain. T cells, B-cell-depleted T cells, or PBMCs supplied cDNA or gDNA.

In the original analysis: Counts of nucleated cells, estimated from reference gene primer amplification, were obtained. Sequenced by immunoSEQ multiplex PCR; TCRdb stores in-frame clones only, minus some. V, J and clone size are those of that table, while D and trimming were read from the DNA. The sample records fewer than 200,000 clones, 75% to 90% being singletons. The CDR3 runs to 13 residues. V was clipped by 6 bases and J by 1 base, with 7 bases between them. CDR1 is KGHSH and CDR2 is LQKENI in the germline V gene. This clone came up a few times. The rearrangement joins TRBV18 to TRBJ1-3, with D possibly being TRBD1 (5 bases). Input material: peripheral blood. The sequence was collected from a woman of 80 years or more with active or convalescent COVID-19. The CDR3 DNA sequence: TGTGCCAGCTCCCAGGGTTCTGGAAACACCATATATTTT. This gives the protein CASSQGSGNTIYF.